This T cell receptor (beta chain) was recorded in a study of T cell responses to AZD1222 COVID-19 vaccine. This CDR3 comprises 15 residues. From germline, CDR1 is SEHNR and CDR2 FQNEAQ (reference sequence). Trimming took off 3 bases at V and 2 bases at J, with 11 bases between the two ends. Assay: immunoSEQ multiplex PCR; the TCRdb copy retains only in-frame clones and omits some. The sample consists of 25,000 to 35,000 clones, around 90% of them appearing once. The source of this sequence is an adult in good health. The sequencing used peripheral blood, collected on day 0 of AZD1222 vaccination. This sequence joins TRBV7-9 and TRBJ1-5; no definite D call. The CDR3, as DNA: TGTGCCAGCAGCTTGTCGGGTCCGGGCAATCAGCCCCAGCATTTT. It encodes CASSLSGPGNQPQHF.